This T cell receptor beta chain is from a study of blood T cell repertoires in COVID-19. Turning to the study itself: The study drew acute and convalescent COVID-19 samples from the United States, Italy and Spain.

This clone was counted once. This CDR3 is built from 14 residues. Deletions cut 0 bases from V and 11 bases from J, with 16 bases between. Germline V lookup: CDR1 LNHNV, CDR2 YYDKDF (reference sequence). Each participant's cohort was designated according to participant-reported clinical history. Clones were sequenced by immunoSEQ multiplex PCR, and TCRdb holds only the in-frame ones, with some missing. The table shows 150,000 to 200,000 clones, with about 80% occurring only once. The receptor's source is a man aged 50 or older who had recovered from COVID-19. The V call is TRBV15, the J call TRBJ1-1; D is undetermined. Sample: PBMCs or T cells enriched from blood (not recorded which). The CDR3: CATSRDLAGGWAFF. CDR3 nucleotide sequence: TGTGCCACCAGCAGAGATCTGGCCGGCGGGTGGGCTTTCTTT.